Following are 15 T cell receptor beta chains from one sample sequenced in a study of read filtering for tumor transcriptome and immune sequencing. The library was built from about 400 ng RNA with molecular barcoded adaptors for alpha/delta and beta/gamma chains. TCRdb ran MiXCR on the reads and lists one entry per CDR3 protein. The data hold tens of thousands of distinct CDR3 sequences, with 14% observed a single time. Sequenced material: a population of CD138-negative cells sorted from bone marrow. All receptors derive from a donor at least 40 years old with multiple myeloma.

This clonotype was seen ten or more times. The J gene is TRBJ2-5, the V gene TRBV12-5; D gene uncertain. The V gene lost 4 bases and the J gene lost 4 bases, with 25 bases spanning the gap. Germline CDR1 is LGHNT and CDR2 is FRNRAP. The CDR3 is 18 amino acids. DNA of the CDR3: TGTGCTAGTGGTTCCCCTGACATGAGGTCCCACCCCCTAGAGACCCAGTACTTC. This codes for CASGSPDMRSHPLETQYF. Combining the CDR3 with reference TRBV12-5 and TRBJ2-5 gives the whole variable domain DARVTQTPRHKVTEMGQEVTMRCQPILGHNTVFWYRQTMMQGLELLAYFRNRAPLDDSGMPKDRFSAEMPDATLATLKIQPSEPRDSAVYFCASGSPDMRSHPLETQYFGPGTRLLVL.

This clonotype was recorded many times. The CDR3 protein is CASHNLRYNYGYTF. Here the CDR3 DNA reads TGTGCCAGCCACAACCTACGGTACAACTATGGCTACACCTTC. The rearrangement uses TRBV28 and TRBJ1-2; D is unclear. V was cut by 8 bases and J by 2 bases, with 15 bases left in between. The CDR3 loop spans 14 amino acids. The germline V gene has CDR1 MDHEN and CDR2 SYDVKM.

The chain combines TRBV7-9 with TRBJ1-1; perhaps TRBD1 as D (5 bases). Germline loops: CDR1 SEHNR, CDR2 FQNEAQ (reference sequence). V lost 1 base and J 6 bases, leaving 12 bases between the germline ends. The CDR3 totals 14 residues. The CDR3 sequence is CASSLGQGWSEAFF. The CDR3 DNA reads TGTGCCAGCAGCTTAGGCCAGGGTTGGTCTGAAGCTTTCTTT.

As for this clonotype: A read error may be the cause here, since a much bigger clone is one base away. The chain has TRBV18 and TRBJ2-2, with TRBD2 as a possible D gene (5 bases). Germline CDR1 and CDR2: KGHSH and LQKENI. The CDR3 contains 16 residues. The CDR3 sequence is CASSTTTSLNTRELFF. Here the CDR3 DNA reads TGTGCCAGCTCAACCACCACTAGTTTGAACACCAGGGAGCTGTTTTTT.

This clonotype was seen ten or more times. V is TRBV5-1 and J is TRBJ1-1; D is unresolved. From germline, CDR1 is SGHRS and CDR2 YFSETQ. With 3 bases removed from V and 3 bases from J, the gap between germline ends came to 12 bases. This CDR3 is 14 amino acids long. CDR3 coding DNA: TGCGCCAGCAGCTCGGACCCCAGATACACTGAAGCTTTCTTT. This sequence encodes CASSSDPRYTEAFF.

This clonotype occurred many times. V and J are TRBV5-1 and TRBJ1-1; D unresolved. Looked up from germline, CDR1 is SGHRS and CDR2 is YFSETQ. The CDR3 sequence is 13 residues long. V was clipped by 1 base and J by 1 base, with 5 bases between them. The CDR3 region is CASSLPPNTEAFF. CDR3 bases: TGCGCCAGCAGCTTGCCCCCGAACACTGAAGCTTTCTTT.

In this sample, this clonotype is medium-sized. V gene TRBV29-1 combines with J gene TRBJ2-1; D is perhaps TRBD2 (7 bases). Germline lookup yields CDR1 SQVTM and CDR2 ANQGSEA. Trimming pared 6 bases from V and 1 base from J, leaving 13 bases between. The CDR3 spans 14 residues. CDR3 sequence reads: CSVGEGDSYNEQFF. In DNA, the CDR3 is TGCAGCGTGGGGGAGGGGGATTCCTACAATGAGCAGTTCTTC.

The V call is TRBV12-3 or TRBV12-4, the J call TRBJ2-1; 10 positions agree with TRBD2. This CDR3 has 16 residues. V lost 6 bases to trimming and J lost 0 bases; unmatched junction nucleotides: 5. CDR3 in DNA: TGTGCCAGCAGATTGCTAGCGGGAGTCTCCTACAATGAGCAGTTCTTC. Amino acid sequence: CASRLLAGVSYNEQFF.

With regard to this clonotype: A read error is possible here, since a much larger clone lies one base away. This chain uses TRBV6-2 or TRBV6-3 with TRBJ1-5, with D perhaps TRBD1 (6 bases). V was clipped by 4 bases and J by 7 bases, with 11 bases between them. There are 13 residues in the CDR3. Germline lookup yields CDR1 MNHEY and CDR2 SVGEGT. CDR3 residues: CASSSVRGQPQHF. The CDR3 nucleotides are TGTGCCAGCAGTTCTGTCAGGGGACAGCCCCAGCATTTT.

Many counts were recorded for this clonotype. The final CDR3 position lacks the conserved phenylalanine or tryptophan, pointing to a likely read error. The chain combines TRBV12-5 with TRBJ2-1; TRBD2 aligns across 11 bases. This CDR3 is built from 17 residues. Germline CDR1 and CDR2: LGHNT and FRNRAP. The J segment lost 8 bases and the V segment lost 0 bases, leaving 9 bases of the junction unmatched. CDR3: CASGLVLLAGVRDEQFL. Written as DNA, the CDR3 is TGTGCTAGTGGTTTGGTCCTACTAGCGGGAGTCCGCGATGAGCAGTTCCTC.

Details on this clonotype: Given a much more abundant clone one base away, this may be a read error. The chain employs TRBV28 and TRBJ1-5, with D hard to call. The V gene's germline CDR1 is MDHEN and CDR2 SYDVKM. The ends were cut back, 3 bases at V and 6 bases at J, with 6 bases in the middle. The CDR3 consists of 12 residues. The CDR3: CASSFGVQPQHF. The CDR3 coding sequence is TGTGCCAGCAGTTTTGGGGTTCAGCCCCAGCATTTT.

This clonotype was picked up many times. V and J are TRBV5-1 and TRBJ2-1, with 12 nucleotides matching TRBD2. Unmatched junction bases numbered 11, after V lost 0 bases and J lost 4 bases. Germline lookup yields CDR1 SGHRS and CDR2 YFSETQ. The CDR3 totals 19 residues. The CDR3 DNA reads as TGCGCCAGCAGCTTGGGACTAGCGGGAGAAAGGCTAGAGTACAATGAGCAGTTCTTC. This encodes CASSLGLAGERLEYNEQFF.

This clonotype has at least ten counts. CDR3 coding DNA: TGTGCCAGTAGTAATCAGGGTATCGACTACGAGCAGTACTTC. Translated, it gives CASSNQGIDYEQYF. The chain combines TRBV27 with TRBJ2-7; D may be TRBD1 (5 bases). This CDR3 is built from 14 residues. Germline V lookup: CDR1 MNHEY, CDR2 SMNVEV (reference sequence). The V gene lost 9 bases and the J gene lost 3 bases, with 18 bases spanning the gap.

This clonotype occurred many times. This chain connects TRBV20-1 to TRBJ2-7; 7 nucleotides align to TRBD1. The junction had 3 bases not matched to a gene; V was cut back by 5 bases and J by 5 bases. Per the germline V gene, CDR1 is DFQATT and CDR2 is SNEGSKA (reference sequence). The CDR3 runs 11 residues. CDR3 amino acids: CSAYRGNEQYF. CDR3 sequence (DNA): TGCAGTGCTTACAGGGGTAACGAGCAGTACTTC.

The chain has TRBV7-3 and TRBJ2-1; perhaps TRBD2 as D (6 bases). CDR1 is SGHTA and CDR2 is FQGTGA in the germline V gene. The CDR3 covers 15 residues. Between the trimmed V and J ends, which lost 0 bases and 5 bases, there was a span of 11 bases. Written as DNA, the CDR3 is TGTGCCAGCAGCTTAACTGGACTAAACCACAATGAGCAGTTCTTC. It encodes CASSLTGLNHNEQFF.